This is a list of T cell receptor beta chains from one sample in a study of cytomegalovirus exposure and HLA in healthy donors. The table came from immunoSEQ multiplex PCR; TCRdb's copy has only in-frame clones and leaves some out. The table shows about 160,000 clones, with 80% to 90% occurring only once. Material: PBMCs. The origin of the receptors is a man aged 18-30 years in good health and CMV-seronegative. Each CDR3 is given with its conserved first and last residue. D genes are given only for firm matches. The size of a clone is reported for some rows only, either as once, few or many, or as a class for expanded clones.

TGCGCCAGCAGCTTCAGGGTTCCGGACACTGAAGCTTTCTTT	CASSFRVPDTEAFF	-	TRBV5-1	TRBJ1-1	-
TGCGCCAGCAGCGCCCCAGGGGCGAATGAGCAGTTCTTC	CASSAPGANEQFF	-	TRBV5-1	TRBJ2-1	-
TGTGCCAGCAGCTTAGACAGGGGCTCCTACGAGCAGTACTTC	CASSLDRGSYEQYF	once	TRBV7-9	TRBJ2-7	TRBD1
TGTGCCAGCAGGCAGGCTAGCGGGGGGTCCTACAATGAGCAGTTCTTC	CASRQASGGSYNEQFF	-	TRBV6-4	TRBJ2-1	TRBD2
TGTGCCTGGAGAAGAAGTCGGGGGGCGGGGGGCTATGGCTACACCTTC	CAWRRSRGAGGYGYTF	once	TRBV30	TRBJ1-2	-
TGCGCCAGCAGCTTAATAGCGGGAGCCTACAATGAGCAGTTCTTC	CASSLIAGAYNEQFF	-	TRBV5-1	TRBJ2-1	TRBD2
TGTGCCAGCAGCGTAGAGGGACAGCCAAATGAAAAACTGTTTTTT	CASSVEGQPNEKLFF	-	TRBV9	TRBJ1-4	TRBD1
TGTGCCAGCAGCCAAGCCCTCGGTACTGGCTACACCTTC	CASSQALGTGYTF	-	TRBV14	TRBJ1-2	-
TGTGCCAGCAGCAGGGAACGGGCCTATGGCTACACCTTC	CASSRERAYGYTF	-	TRBV2	TRBJ1-2	-
TGTGCCAGCAGCAGCGGGACGGCCTTGGAAAAACTGTTTTTT	CASSSGTALEKLFF	-	TRBV28	TRBJ1-4	-